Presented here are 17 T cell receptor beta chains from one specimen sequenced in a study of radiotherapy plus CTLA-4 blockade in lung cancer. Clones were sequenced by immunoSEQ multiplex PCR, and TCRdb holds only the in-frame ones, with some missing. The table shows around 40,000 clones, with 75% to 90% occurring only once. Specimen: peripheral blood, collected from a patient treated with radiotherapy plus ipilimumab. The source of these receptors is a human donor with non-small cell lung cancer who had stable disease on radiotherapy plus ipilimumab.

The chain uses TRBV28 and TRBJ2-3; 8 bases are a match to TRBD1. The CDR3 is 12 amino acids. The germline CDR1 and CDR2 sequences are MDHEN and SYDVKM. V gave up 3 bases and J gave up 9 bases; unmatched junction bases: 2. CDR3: CASSFRQGTQYF. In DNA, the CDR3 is TGTGCCAGCAGTTTCCGACAGGGGACGCAGTATTTT.

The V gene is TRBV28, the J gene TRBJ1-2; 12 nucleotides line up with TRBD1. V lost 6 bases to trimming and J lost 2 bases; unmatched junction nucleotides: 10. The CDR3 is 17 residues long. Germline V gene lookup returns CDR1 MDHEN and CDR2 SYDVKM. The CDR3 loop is CASRPLTGTGGNYGYTF. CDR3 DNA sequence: TGTGCCAGCAGACCCTTAACCGGGACAGGGGGCAACTATGGCTACACCTTC.

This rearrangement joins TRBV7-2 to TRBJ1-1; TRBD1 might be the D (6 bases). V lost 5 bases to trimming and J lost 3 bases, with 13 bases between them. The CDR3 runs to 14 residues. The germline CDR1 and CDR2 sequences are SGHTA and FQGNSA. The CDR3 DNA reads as TGTGCCAGCAGCCTCGGACAGTCGTACACTGAAGCTTTCTTT. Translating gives CASSLGQSYTEAFF.

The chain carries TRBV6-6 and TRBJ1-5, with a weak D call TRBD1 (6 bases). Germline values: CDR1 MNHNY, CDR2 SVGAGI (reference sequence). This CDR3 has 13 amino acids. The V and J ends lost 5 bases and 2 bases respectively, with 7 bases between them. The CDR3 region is CASSRQGNQPQHF. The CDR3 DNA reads TGTGCCAGCAGTCGACAGGGCAATCAGCCCCAGCATTTT.

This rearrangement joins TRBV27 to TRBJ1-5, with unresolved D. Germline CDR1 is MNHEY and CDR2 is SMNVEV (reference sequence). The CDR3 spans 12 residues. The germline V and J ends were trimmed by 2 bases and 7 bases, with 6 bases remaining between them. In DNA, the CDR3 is TGTGCCAGCAGTTTAATATTCCAGCCCCAGCATTTT. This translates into CASSLIFQPQHF.

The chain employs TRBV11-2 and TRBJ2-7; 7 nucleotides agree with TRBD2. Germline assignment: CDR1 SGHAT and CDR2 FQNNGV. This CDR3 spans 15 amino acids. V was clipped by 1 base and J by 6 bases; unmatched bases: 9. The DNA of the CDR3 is TGTGCCAGCAGCTTAGGGGCGGGAGTAGGCGGCGAGCAGTACTTC. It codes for CASSLGAGVGGEQYF.

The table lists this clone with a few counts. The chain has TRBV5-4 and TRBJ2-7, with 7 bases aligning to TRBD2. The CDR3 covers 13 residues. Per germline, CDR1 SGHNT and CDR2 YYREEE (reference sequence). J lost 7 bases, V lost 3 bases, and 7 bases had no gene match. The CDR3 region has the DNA TGTGCCAGCAGCTCCATGGGCGGGAGAGAGCAGTACTTC. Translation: CASSSMGGREQYF.

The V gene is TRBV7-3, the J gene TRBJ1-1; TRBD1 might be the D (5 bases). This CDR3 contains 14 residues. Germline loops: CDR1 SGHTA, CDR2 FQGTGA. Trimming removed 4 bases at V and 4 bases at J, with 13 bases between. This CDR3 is CASSSRGGGTEAFF. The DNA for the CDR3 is TGTGCCAGCAGCTCCCGGGGGGGAGGCACTGAAGCTTTCTTT.

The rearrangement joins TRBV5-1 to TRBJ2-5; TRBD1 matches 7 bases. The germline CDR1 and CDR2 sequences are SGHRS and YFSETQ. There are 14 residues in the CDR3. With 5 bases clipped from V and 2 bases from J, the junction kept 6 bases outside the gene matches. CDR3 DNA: TGCGCCAGCAGGGCCGGACAGGAGCAAGAGACCCAGTACTTC. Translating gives CASRAGQEQETQYF.

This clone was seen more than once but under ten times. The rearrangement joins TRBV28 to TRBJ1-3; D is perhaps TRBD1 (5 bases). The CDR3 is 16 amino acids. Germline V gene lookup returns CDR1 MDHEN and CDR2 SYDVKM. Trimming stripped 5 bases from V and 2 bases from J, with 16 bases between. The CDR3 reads CASSGGTGGAGNTIYF. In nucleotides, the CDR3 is TGTGCCAGCAGTGGGGGAACGGGGGGGGCTGGAAACACCATATATTTT.

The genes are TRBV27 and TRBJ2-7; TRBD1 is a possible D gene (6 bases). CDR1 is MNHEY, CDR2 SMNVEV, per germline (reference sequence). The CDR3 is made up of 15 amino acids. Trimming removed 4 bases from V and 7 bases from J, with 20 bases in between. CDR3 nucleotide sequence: TGTGCCAGCAGTTCACCGACAGGCCGGGCATATGAGCAGTACTTC. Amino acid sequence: CASSSPTGRAYEQYF.

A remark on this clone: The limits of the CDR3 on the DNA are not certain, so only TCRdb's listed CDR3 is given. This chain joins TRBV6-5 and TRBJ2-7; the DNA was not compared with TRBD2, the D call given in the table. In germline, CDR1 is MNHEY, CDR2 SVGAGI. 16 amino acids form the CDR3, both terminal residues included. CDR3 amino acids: CASSYWGSGTQYEQHF.

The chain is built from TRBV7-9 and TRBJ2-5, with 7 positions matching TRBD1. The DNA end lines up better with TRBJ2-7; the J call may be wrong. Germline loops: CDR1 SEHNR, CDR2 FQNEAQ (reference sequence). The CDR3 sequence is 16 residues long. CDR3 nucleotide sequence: TGTGCCAGCAGCCACACTCCGGGACAGAGCTCCTACGAGCAGTACTTC. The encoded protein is CASSHTPGQSSYEQYF.

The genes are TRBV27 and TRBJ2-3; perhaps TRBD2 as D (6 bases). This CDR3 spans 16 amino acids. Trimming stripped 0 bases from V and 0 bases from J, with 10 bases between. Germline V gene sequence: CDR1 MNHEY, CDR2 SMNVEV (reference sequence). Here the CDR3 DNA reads TGTGCCAGCAGTTTATCAGGGACTCATAGCACAGATACGCAGTATTTT. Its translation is CASSLSGTHSTDTQYF.

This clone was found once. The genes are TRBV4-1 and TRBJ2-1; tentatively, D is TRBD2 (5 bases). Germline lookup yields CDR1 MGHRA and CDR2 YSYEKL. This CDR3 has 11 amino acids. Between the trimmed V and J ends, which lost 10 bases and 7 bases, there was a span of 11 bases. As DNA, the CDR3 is TGCGCCACCAAAGGAGGAAATGAGCAGTTCTTC. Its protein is CATKGGNEQFF.

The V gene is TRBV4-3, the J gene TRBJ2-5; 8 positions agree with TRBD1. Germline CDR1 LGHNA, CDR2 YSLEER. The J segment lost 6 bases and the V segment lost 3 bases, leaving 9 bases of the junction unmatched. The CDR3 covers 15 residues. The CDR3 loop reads CASSHTGQGGKTQYF. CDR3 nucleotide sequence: TGCGCCAGCAGCCACACTGGACAGGGCGGAAAGACCCAGTACTTC.

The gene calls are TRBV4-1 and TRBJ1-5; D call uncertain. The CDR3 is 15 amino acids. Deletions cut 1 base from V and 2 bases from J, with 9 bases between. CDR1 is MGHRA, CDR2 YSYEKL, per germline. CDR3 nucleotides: TGCGCCAGCAGCCAAGTGGTCCCGGGCAATCAGCCCCAGCATTTT. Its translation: CASSQVVPGNQPQHF.